One and the same sample provided the 28 T cell receptor beta chains below, sequenced in a study of tumor-infiltrating lymphocytes in primary liver carcinoma. From about 19-30 mg of unsorted bulk tissue, DNA and RNA were co-extracted together. TCR beta cDNA was prepared out of roughly 490 ng total RNA by means of a constant-region primer. What produced the TCR beta libraries was three nested multiplex PCR rounds using slightly modified ARM-PCR. The first two PCR rounds, around 10 cycles each, used TRBV1-TRBV30 forward primers and a C-beta reverse primer. Each CDR3 protein is one row after TCRdb ran MiXCR on the multiplex PCR reads. The sample consists of fewer than 250,000 distinct CDR3 sequences, approximately 80% of them appearing once. Sequenced input: tumor tissue from primary liver carcinoma. Receptors originate from a man in his forties or fifties with primary liver carcinoma and hepatitis B virus infection.

In the case of this clonotype: One end of the junction fails to match germline, which may point to a read error. This chain uses TRBV29-1 with TRBJ1-1; 8 positions agree with TRBD1. CDR1 is SQVTM, CDR2 ANQGSEA, per germline. The CDR3 has 14 amino acids. In nucleotides, the CDR3 is TGCATCGTGACAGGGGATGCAATGAACACTGGAGCTTTCTTT. Translated, it gives CIVTGDAMNTGAFF. Using reference TRBV29-1 and TRBJ1-1 for the parts outside the CDR3, the full variable domain is SAVISQKPSRDICQRGTSLTIQCQVDSQVTMMFWYRQQPGQSLTLIATANQGSEATYESGFVIDKFPISRPNLTFSTLTVSNMSPEDSSIYLCIVTGDAMNTGAFFGQGTRLTVV.

This clonotype has a count of ten or more. V usage is TRBV30 and J usage is TRBJ1-1; TRBD1 might be the D (6 bases). Germline CDR1 GTSNPN, CDR2 SVGIG (reference sequence). The CDR3 runs 14 residues. Trimming took 1 base from V and 4 from J, leaving 13 bases between them. CDR3 residues: CAWSAGALGTEAFF. CDR3 DNA: TGTGCCTGGAGTGCAGGGGCGCTGGGCACTGAAGCTTTCTTT.

The chain has TRBV29-1 and TRBJ2-1, with unresolved D. Looked up from germline, CDR1 is SQVTM and CDR2 is ANQGSEA. The germline V and J ends were trimmed by 3 bases and 8 bases, with 11 bases remaining between them. This CDR3 contains 12 residues. CDR3 sequence: CSVDLGMDEQFF. DNA of the CDR3: TGCAGCGTTGATCTGGGTATGGATGAGCAGTTCTTC.

This clonotype was picked up one time. The chain employs TRBV28 and TRBJ1-6, with a possible D match to TRBD1 (6 bases). Trimming cost V 6 bases and J 4 bases, with 10 bases left between them. Germline V gene sequence: CDR1 MDHEN, CDR2 SYDVKM. This CDR3 region has 14 residues. The CDR3 DNA sequence: TGTGCCAGCAGCCCTGGACAGTATAATTCACCCCTCCACTTT. This sequence encodes CASSPGQYNSPLHF.

V usage is TRBV11-2 and J usage is TRBJ2-3, with D possibly TRBD2 on 6 matching bases. V was cut by 9 bases and J by 6 bases, with 19 bases left in between. The germline V gene has CDR1 SGHAT and CDR2 FQNNGV. CDR3 length equals 14 residues. CDR3 sequence: CARSPGLHTDTQYF. CDR3 DNA sequence: TGTGCCAGGAGCCCCGGACTACACACGGATACGCAGTATTTT.

Worth noting for this clonotype: No conserved phenylalanine or tryptophan is present at the end of the CDR3, so a read error is the likely explanation. No DNA is shown, since the ends of the CDR3 on it are uncertain; the CDR3 is the one TCRdb lists. The rearrangement uses TRBV4-3 and TRBJ2-3. The V gene's germline CDR1 is LGHNA and CDR2 YSLEER. 16 amino acids form the CDR3, both terminal residues included. CDR3 sequence reads: CASSQDGPHSTDTQDL.

A word on this clonotype: Compared with germline, one end of the junction differs, possibly owing to a read error. V is TRBV6-1 and J is TRBJ1-1; a weak D match, TRBD1 (5 bases). The CDR3 sequence is 15 residues long. Germline V lookup: CDR1 MNHNS, CDR2 SASEGT. CDR3 in DNA: TGTGTCAGCAGGGAACTCGGACGGGTGAACACTGGAACTTTCTTT. Its translation is CVSRELGRVNTGTFF.

A note on this clonotype: This may arise from a read error, as a much more abundant clone is one base away. This chain uses TRBV5-1 with TRBJ2-1; D gene unclear. CDR1 and CDR2 from the germline V gene are SGHRS and YFSETQ. The CDR3 is 15 residues long. CDR3 amino acids: CASSLVRVGGNGQFF. The DNA for the CDR3 is TGCGCCAGCAGCTTGGTTCGGGTAGGTGGGAATGGGCAGTTCTTC.

This clonotype appeared once. At one end, the junction sequence differs from germline, possibly due to a read error. CDR3: CIVRPGLDVHEQYF. CDR3 bases: TGCATCGTTAGGCCGGGACTAGATGTCCACGAGCAGTACTTC. The gene calls are TRBV29-1 and TRBJ2-7; 8 bases agree with TRBD2. Germline V CDR1 and CDR2: SQVTM, ANQGSEA. The CDR3 has 14 amino acids.

Comments on this clonotype: At one of its ends the junction is not consistent with the germline gene, which may arise from a read error. DNA of the CDR3: TGTGCCAGCTCACCACAAGGACAGGGGCTCGGGGAGGTGTTTTTT. It is translated as CASSPQGQGLGEVFF. The chain combines TRBV18 with TRBJ2-2; 9 bases align to TRBD1. This CDR3 contains 15 residues. Germline V lookup: CDR1 KGHSH, CDR2 LQKENI.

The V call is TRBV5-6, the J call TRBJ2-7; D is unclear. CDR1 and CDR2 (germline): SGHDT, YYEEEE. Trimming took 8 bases from V and 3 from J, leaving 18 bases between them. The CDR3 extends over 14 amino acids. The CDR3 bases are TGTGCCAGTAGCCTGGACGTAAGCTTCTACGAGCAGTACTTC. This encodes CASSLDVSFYEQYF.

J is TRBJ2-1 and V is TRBV24-1; 8 bases match TRBD2. The CDR3 spans 16 residues. The germline V gene encodes CDR1 KGHDR and CDR2 SFDVKD. V lost 4 bases and J lost 5; bases outside the gene matches: 9. CDR3 protein: CATSDPGLDFNNEQFF. CDR3 bases: TGTGCCACCAGTGACCCGGGACTAGATTTCAACAATGAGCAGTTCTTC.

Notes on this clonotype: The CDR3 end shows no conserved phenylalanine or tryptophan, and so a read error is likely. The DNA is left out, because the CDR3 cannot be placed on it with certainty; the CDR3 is given as TCRdb lists it. V usage is TRBV11-3 and J usage is TRBJ2-5; the D call TRBD1 from the table was never checked on the DNA. The germline gives CDR1 SGHNT, CDR2 YENEEA. The length of the CDR3 is 13 amino acids, counting both ends. CDR3 region: CASSFQGEETQCL.

With respect to this clonotype: It may be a read error: a sequence one base away is much more abundant. The DNA for the CDR3 is TGTACCAGCGGGGCAGACTCCTATAATTCACCCCTCCACTTT. It is translated as CTSGADSYNSPLHF. The chain couples TRBV2 to TRBJ1-6, with D perhaps TRBD1 (5 bases). The CDR3 is made up of 14 amino acids. CDR1 SNHLY and CDR2 FYNNEI come from the germline V gene.

Regarding this clonotype: Germline and junction disagree at one end, which may indicate a read error. CDR3: CAGSSRTGGRTDAFF. In DNA, the CDR3 is TGTGCCGGCAGTTCCCGGACAGGGGGCAGAACTGATGCTTTCTTT. The chain recombines TRBV12-3 or TRBV12-4 with TRBJ1-1, with TRBD1 matching over 11 bases. The CDR3 covers 15 residues.

This clonotype came up many times. The chain links TRBV28 to TRBJ1-1, with 9 nucleotides matching TRBD1. The germline V gene has CDR1 MDHEN and CDR2 SYDVKM. This CDR3 spans 14 amino acids. Losses at the gene ends were 6 bases for V and 6 bases for J; bases not matched to a gene: 8. CDR3 protein: CASSGRDRVSEAFF. The DNA of the CDR3 is TGTGCCAGCAGCGGCCGGGACAGGGTCTCTGAAGCTTTCTTT. The full variable domain, in which reference TRBV28 and TRBJ1-1 provide the parts outside the CDR3, is DVKVTQSSRYLVKRTGEKVFLECVQDMDHENMFWYRQDPGLGLRLIYFSYDVKMKEKGDIPEGYSVSREKKERFSLILESASTNQTSMYLCASSGRDRVSEAFFGQGTRLTVV.

Note on this clonotype: This likely comes from a read error, as the CDR3 has no conserved phenylalanine or tryptophan at its end. The rearrangement joins TRBV4-1 to TRBJ1-6; D may be TRBD1 (5 bases). Germline-derived CDR1 and CDR2 are MGHRA and YSYEKL. This CDR3 comprises 16 residues. The CDR3 bases are TGCACCAGCAGCCCAGCCCTAGCAGGGAACAATTCACCCCTCCACTAT. Amino acid sequence: CTSSPALAGNNSPLHY.

About this clonotype: At one end the junction does not follow the germline gene, possibly because of a read error. V and J are TRBV6-6 and TRBJ2-2; tentatively, D is TRBD1 or TRBD2 (5 bases each). CDR3 size: 15 residues. Germline values: CDR1 MNHNY, CDR2 SVGAGI (reference sequence). The CDR3 is CASSSLIGVSGELFF. CDR3 bases: TGTGCCAGCAGTTCCCTGATAGGGGTTTCCGGGGAGTTGTTTTTT.

The chain combines TRBV30 with TRBJ1-4; 8 bases are shared with TRBD1. The CDR3 spans 14 residues. Germline lookup yields CDR1 GTSNPN and CDR2 SVGIG (reference sequence). Trimming removed 0 bases from V and 8 bases from J; junction bases left unmatched: 5. The CDR3 spells CAWSVSGGGEKLFF. CDR3 nucleotide sequence: TGTGCCTGGAGTGTGTCAGGGGGCGGCGAAAAACTGTTTTTT. Full variable domain (missing parts from reference TRBV30 and TRBJ1-4): SQTIHQWPATLVQPVGSPLSLECTVEGTSNPNLYWYRQAAGRGLQLLFYSVGIGQISSEVPQNLSASRPQDRQFILSSKKLLLSDSGFYLCAWSVSGGGEKLFFGSGTQLSVL.

The rearrangement links TRBV10-2 to TRBJ2-1; D possibly corresponds to TRBD1 (5 bases). The germline CDR1 and CDR2 sequences are WSHSY and SAAADI. The CDR3 has 12 amino acids. The CDR3 reads CVSSRANNEQFF. Written as DNA, the CDR3 is TGCGTCAGTAGCAGGGCAAACAATGAGCAGTTCTTC.

About this clonotype: Its ends do not fully match the called genes, so a read error is possible. The rearrangement joins TRBV12-3 or TRBV12-4 to TRBJ1-1, with D unclear. CDR3 length: 13 residues. The CDR3 loop is CVSSFKSGTEAFF. In DNA, the CDR3 is TGTGTCAGCAGTTTCAAAAGCGGCACTGAAGCTTTCTTC.

As to this clonotype: A junction end diverges from the germline sequence, so it may reflect a read error. This rearrangement joins TRBV6-5 to TRBJ2-5; D gene uncertain. The CDR3 is made up of 17 amino acids. Germline CDR1 is MNHEY and CDR2 is SVGAGI. CDR3 coding DNA: TGTGCCAGCAGTTACTCGAGAAGTGCCGGGTCCCAAGAGACACAGTACTTC. Amino acid sequence: CASSYSRSAGSQETQYF.

Details on this clonotype: Compared with germline, one end of the junction differs, possibly owing to a read error. This chain connects TRBV6-2 or TRBV6-3 to TRBJ2-1, with D uncertain. The CDR3 has 15 residues. Germline-derived CDR1 and CDR2 are MNHEY and SVGEGT. In DNA form, the CDR3 reads TGTGACAGCAGCTCGAGCGTGAACTCCTACAATGAGCAGTTCTTC. It is translated as CDSSSSVNSYNEQFF.

Comment on this clonotype: One junction end does not reproduce the germline sequence, and a read error may be involved. The V call is TRBV5-1, the J call TRBJ2-1; 7 bases align to TRBD1. Germline assignment: CDR1 SGHRS and CDR2 YFSETQ. The CDR3 runs to 13 residues. CDR3 residues: CGSSLTGVSEQFF. DNA of the CDR3: TGCGGCAGCAGCTTAACAGGGGTCAGTGAGCAGTTCTTC. The full variable domain, rest sourced from reference TRBV5-1 and TRBJ2-1, is KAGVTQTPRYLIKTRGQQVTLSCSPISGHRSVSWYQQTPGQGLQFLFEYFSETQRNKGNFPGRFSGRQFSNSRSEMNVSTLELGDSALYLCGSSLTGVSEQFFGPGTRLTVL.

As to this clonotype: Compared with germline, one end of the junction differs, possibly owing to a read error. The chain uses TRBV6-1 and TRBJ1-1, with a tentative D call TRBD1 (6 bases). Germline-derived CDR1 and CDR2 are MNHNS and SASEGT. This CDR3 is 15 amino acids long. The CDR3 DNA reads as TGTGCCAGCTATGTGGGGGCGCGTGCGGTTGGCGTATCTCTCTTT. Translated, it gives CASYVGARAVGVSLF.

Comment on this clonotype: In this CDR3 the conserved last residue, phenylalanine or tryptophan, is missing, so a read error is likely. The gene calls are TRBV25-1 and TRBJ1-5; D perhaps matches TRBD1 (6 bases). CDR3 length: 16 residues. Per the germline V gene, CDR1 is MGHDK and CDR2 is SYGVNS. CDR3 sequence: CASSAGGLGSNRPQHY. The CDR3 DNA sequence: TGTGCCAGCAGTGCTGGGGGCCTAGGGAGCAATCGGCCCCAGCATTAT.

Worth noting for this clonotype: The conserved final phenylalanine or tryptophan is absent from the CDR3, which likely points to a read error. The genes are TRBV11-1 and TRBJ2-4; 13 bases map to TRBD2. CDR3 length equals 17 residues. Trimming at V came to 7 bases and at J to 2 bases, leaving 8 bases not matched to a gene. CDR1 and CDR2 from the germline V gene are SGHAT and FQDESV (reference sequence). CDR3 residues: CASNFPGTSGTKNIQYI. The CDR3 DNA is TGTGCCAGCAACTTTCCTGGGACTAGCGGGACCAAAAACATTCAGTACATT.

The chain combines TRBV5-4 with TRBJ2-3; weak D call: TRBD2 (6 bases). Trimming removed 4 bases from V and 2 bases from J, with 14 bases in between. Germline V lookup: CDR1 SGHNT, CDR2 YYREEE (reference sequence). This CDR3 has 15 residues. CDR3 DNA: TGTGCCAGCAGCAAAGGACTAACAGTCACAGATACGCAGTATTTT. Translating gives CASSKGLTVTDTQYF.